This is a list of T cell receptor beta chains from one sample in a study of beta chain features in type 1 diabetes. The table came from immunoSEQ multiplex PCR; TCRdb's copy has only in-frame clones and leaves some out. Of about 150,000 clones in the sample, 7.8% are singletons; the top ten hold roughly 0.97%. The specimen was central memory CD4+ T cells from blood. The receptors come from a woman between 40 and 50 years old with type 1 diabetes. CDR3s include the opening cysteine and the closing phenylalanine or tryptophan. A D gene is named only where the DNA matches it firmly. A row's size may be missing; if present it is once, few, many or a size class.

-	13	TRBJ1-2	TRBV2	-	TGTGCCAGCAGCCTACAGGCTCTCTATGGCTACACCTTC	CASSLQALYGYTF
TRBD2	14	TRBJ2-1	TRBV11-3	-	TGTGCCAGCAGCTCCGGGACTAGCCGCAATGAGCAGTTCTTC	CASSSGTSRNEQFF
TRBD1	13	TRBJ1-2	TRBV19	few	TGTGCCAGCCAACCGACAGGGGGCAGAGGCTACACCTTC	CASQPTGGRGYTF
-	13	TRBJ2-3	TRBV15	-	TGTGCCACCAGCAGTTTCGGGGGAGATACGCAGTATTTT	CATSSFGGDTQYF
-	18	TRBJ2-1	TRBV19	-	TGTGCCAGTAGTAGCCCGACAGGATCGTTCGGCTCCTACAATGAGCAGTTCTTC	CASSSPTGSFGSYNEQFF
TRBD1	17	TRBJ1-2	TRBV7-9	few	TGTGCCAGCAGGCCCCTTTCGACAGGGATTGCTAACTATGGCTACACCTTC	CASRPLSTGIANYGYTF
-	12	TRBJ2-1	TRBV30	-	TGTGCCTGGAGTGCCCGCTCGCTAGCATGGTTCTTC	CAWSARSLAWFF
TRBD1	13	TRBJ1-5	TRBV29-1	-	TGCAGCGCCTCACAGGGGGGCGGTCAGCCCCAGCATTTT	CSASQGGGQPQHF
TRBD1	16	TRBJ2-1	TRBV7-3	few	TGTGCCAGCAGCCCTCGGGACAGGAGCTCCTACAATGAGCAGTTCTTC	CASSPRDRSSYNEQFF
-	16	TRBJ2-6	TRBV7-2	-	TGTGCCAGCAGCTTAGACAGCACCTCTGGGGCCAACGTCCTGACTTTC	CASSLDSTSGANVLTF
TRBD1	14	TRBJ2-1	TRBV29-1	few	TGCAGCGTTCCCGGGACAGGGGCTAAGAATGAGCAGTTCTTC	CSVPGTGAKNEQFF
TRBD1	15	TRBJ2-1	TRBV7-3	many	TGTGCCAGCAGCCCGTCCCGGGACAGGGTGGATGAGCAGTTCTTC	CASSPSRDRVDEQFF
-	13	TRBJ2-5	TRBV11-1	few	TGTGCCAGCAGCTTAGGACTAGGGGAGACCCAGTACTTC	CASSLGLGETQYF
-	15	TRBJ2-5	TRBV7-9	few	TGTGCCAGCAGCTTAGGGGGACACTATCAAGAGACCCAGTACTTC	CASSLGGHYQETQYF
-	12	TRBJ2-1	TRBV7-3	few	TGTGCCAGCAGCTTATCCCCGCGGGAGCAGTTCTTC	CASSLSPREQFF
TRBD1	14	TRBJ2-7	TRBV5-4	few	TGTGCCAGCAGCTTGCAGGGGGCCGCCTACGAGCAGTACTTC	CASSLQGAAYEQYF
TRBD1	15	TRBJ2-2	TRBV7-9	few	TGTGCCAGCAGCTTAGTGGGACAGCGCACCGGGGAGCTGTTTTTT	CASSLVGQRTGELFF
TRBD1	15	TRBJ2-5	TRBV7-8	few	TGTGCCAGCAGCTTTGAAGGGGGCTTGGGGGAGACCCAGTACTTC	CASSFEGGLGETQYF
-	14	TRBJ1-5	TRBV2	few	TGTGCCAGCAGTGATGGTGGGAGGGGTCAGCCCCAGCATTTT	CASSDGGRGQPQHF
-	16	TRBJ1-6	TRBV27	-	TGTGCCAGCCGCCCCGGGGCAGGGGCTTCGTATTCACCCCTCCACTTT	CASRPGAGASYSPLHF
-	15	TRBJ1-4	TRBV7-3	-	TGTGCCAGCAGCTTAGATGGGGCTTCTAATGAAAAACTGTTTTTT	CASSLDGASNEKLFF
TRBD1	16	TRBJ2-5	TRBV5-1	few	TGCGCCAGCAGCTTGAGATCGGGACAGGGGCAAGAGACCCAGTACTTC	CASSLRSGQGQETQYF
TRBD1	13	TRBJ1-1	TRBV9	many	TGTGCCAGCAGCGTAACCAGGGGGACTGAAGCTTTCTTT	CASSVTRGTEAFF
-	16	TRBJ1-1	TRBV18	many	TGTGCCAGCTCACCGAGAAGACAGGACATGAACACTGAAGCTTTCTTT	CASSPRRQDMNTEAFF
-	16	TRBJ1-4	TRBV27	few	TGTGCCAGCAGTTTCGTGGGTACAGGGCTGGGGGAAAAACTGTTTTTT	CASSFVGTGLGEKLFF
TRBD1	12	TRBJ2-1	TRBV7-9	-	TGTGCCAGCAGCTTAGAGGGGGCAAAGCTGTTCTTC	CASSLEGAKLFF
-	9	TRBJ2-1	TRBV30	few	TGTGCCGCCATGGAGGGGCAGTTCTTC	CAAMEGQFF
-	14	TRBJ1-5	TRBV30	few	TGTGCCTGGAGTGTAAGGGGCGGAGATCAGCCCCAGCATTTT	CAWSVRGGDQPQHF